The rows below give T cell receptor beta chains drawn from one sample of a study of radiation and T cells in renal cell carcinoma. TCRdb's copy holds only in-frame clones and misses some; the assay was immunoSEQ multiplex PCR. The sample includes 70,000 to 100,000 clones, approximately 86% of them seen just once. Specimen: blood, collected from a patient whose treatment included radiotherapy and nephrectomy. These receptors were collected from a woman aged 45 to 65 with renal cell carcinoma. The CDR3 runs from the conserved cysteine through the conserved F or W.

TRBV5-1	TRBJ1-1	CASSLAQTNTEAFF
TRBV10-3	TRBJ2-2	CAITGAGELFF
TRBV28	TRBJ2-7	CASSSGGARSYEQYF
TRBV19	TRBJ1-2	CASGDRRHYGYTF
TRBV28	TRBJ2-3	CASSAYSGLIDTQYF
TRBV7-7	TRBJ2-2	CASSKQGADTGELFF
TRBV7-9	TRBJ1-2	CASSLGGSRNYGYTF
TRBV7-9	TRBJ2-3	CASSLVPGDTQYF
TRBV6-9	TRBJ2-3	CASRPPGDPVSDTQYF
TRBV7-2	TRBJ1-5	CASSLGFAYRGNQPQHF
TRBV4-3	TRBJ2-7	CASSLTRAFEQYF
TRBV7-9	TRBJ2-2	CASSLESRVSGELFF
TRBV5-1	TRBJ2-2	CASSRAGTGELFF
TRBV5-4	TRBJ2-1	CASSFSAGSEQFF
TRBV20-1	TRBJ2-5	CSAISGETQYF
TRBV19	TRBJ2-3	CASSNGQMHTDTQYF
TRBV11-2	TRBJ1-5	CASSSSTQPQHF
TRBV4-1	TRBJ1-5	CASSQVYSNQPQHF
TRBV27	TRBJ1-6	CASSLSESSYNSPLHF
TRBV10-2	TRBJ1-6	CASSATGEHENSPLHF
TRBV28	TRBJ2-1	CASVFGGVSVNEQFF
TRBV27	TRBJ2-2	CASSFYSVGGAPGELFF
TRBV5-1	TRBJ2-2	CASSLGQGRAGELFF
TRBV14	TRBJ1-2	CASSQGPNYGYTF
TRBV5-6	TRBJ2-7	CASSMYRQSLNYEQYF
TRBV19	TRBJ1-6	CASSMVGSPLHF
TRBV7-2	TRBJ1-3	CASSLTGYENTIYF
TRBV5-1	TRBJ2-3	CASSLTAQGPNTQYF
TRBV7-9	TRBJ1-2	CASIPQGLTNYGYTF
TRBV4-1	TRBJ2-1	CASSQEDRGYSYNEQFF
TRBV5-1	TRBJ2-3	CASSPLTSGSTDTQYF
TRBV9	TRBJ2-7	CASSVGQGASYEQYF
TRBV28	TRBJ1-2	CASSLFMGVEGARYGYTF
TRBV7-9	TRBJ2-2	CASSLGTPHTGELFF
TRBV5-1	TRBJ1-2	CASSLRQGDPYGYTF
TRBV28	TRBJ2-7	CASRGGQGGEQYF
TRBV4-1	TRBJ2-2	CASSLYEALNTGELFF
TRBV28	TRBJ2-7	CASSSPRRSRIYEQYF
TRBV2	TRBJ2-7	CASSSTTGDEQYF
TRBV10-1	TRBJ2-1	CASSHTGTPFNEQFF
TRBV2	TRBJ2-5	CASINQVVQETQYF
TRBV9	TRBJ2-1	CASSVEAGGRGEQFF
TRBV4-1	TRBJ1-3	CASSQAPGDPGNTIYF
TRBV7-2	TRBJ1-4	CASSLTGLGEKLFF
TRBV7-2	TRBJ2-2	CASSLRDSYTGELFF
TRBV9	TRBJ2-2	CASSVDGSGRAGTGELFF